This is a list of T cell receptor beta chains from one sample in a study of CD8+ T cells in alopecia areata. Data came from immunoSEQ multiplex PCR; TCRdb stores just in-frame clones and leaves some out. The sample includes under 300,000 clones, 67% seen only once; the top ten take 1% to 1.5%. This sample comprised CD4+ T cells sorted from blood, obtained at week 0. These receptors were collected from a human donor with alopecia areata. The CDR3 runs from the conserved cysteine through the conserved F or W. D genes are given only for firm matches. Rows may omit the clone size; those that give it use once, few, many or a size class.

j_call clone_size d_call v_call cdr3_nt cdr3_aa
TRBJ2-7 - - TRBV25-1 TGTGCCAGCAGTGGACAGTACACCTACGAGCAGTACTTC CASSGQYTYEQYF
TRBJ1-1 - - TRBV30 TGTGCCTGGAGTCGGGACAAGAACACTGAAGCTTTCTTT CAWSRDKNTEAFF
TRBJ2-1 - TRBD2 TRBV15 TGTGCCACCAGCAGTGATGAGTCTAGCGGGGGGTTCTACAATGAGCAGTTCTTC CATSSDESSGGFYNEQFF
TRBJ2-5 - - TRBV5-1 TGCGCCAGCAGCGTACAACAGGGTGGTCAAGAGACCCAGTACTTC CASSVQQGGQETQYF
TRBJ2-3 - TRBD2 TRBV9 TGTGCCAGCAGCGTAGCACTAGCGGCGAGCACAGATACGCAGTATTTT CASSVALAASTDTQYF
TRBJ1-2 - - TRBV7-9 TGTGCCGGACAGTCCGGGACGGATGGTGGCTACACCTTC CAGQSGTDGGYTF
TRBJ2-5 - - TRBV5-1 TGCGCCAGCAGCTTGGGACCCCAAGAGACCCAGTACTTC CASSLGPQETQYF
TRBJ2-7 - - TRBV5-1 TGCGCCAGCAGCGGGGCCGGAACCTACGAGCAGTACTTC CASSGAGTYEQYF
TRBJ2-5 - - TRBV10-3 TGTGCCATCAATAGCAGGGGTGAGGAGACCCAGTACTTC CAINSRGEETQYF
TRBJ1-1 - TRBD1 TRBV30 TGTGCCTGGAGTGTTGAGGGGGCCCATGCTGAAGCTTTCTTT CAWSVEGAHAEAFF
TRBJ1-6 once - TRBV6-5 TGTGCCAGCGGATCTGGATCTAGTAATTCACCCCTCCACTTT CASGSGSSNSPLHF
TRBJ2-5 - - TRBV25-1 TGTGCCAGCAGTCGTGGTTGGGAGACCCAGTACTTC CASSRGWETQYF
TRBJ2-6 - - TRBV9 TGTGCCAGCAGTCAACAGGCCTCGGGGGCCAACGTCCTGACTTTC CASSQQASGANVLTF
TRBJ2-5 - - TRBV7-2 TGTGCCAGCAGCTTAGTTGAGGGTAGGGAGACCCAGTACTTC CASSLVEGRETQYF
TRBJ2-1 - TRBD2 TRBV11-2 TGTGCCAGCAGCTATCGGGGGGGTATATCCTACAATGAGCAGTTCTTC CASSYRGGISYNEQFF
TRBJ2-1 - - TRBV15 TGTGCCACCAGCTCAGGGAGCAATGAGCAGTTCTTC CATSSGSNEQFF
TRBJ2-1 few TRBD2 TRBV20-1 TGCAGTGCCGGGGGGGTGGATGAGCAGTTCTTC CSAGGVDEQFF
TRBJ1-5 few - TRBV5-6 TGTGCCAGCAGCTTGGGCAGGGGAGTAAGTCAGCCCCAGCATTTT CASSLGRGVSQPQHF
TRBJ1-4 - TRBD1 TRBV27 TGTGCCAGCAGACCGCAGGGGGCCGGTGAAAAACTGTTTTTT CASRPQGAGEKLFF
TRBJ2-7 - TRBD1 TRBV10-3 TGTGCCATCATGGGACAGGGGGCATTCTACGAGCAGTACTTC CAIMGQGAFYEQYF
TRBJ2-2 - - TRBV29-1 TGCAGCGTTGACGGGAAGGGCGGGGAGCTGTTTTTT CSVDGKGGELFF
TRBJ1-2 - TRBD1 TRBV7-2 TGTGCCAGCAGCGCGGACAGGAACTATGGCTACACCTTC CASSADRNYGYTF
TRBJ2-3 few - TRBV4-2 TGTGCCAGCAGCCCGTCGGCCCGCGAGGGAACAGATACGCAGTATTTT CASSPSAREGTDTQYF
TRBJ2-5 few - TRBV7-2 TGTGCCAGCAGCGTAAGCCGGGCGACAGAGACCCAGTACTTC CASSVSRATETQYF
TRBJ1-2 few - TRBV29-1 TGCAGCGTTACGAGAGACTATGGCTACACCTTC CSVTRDYGYTF
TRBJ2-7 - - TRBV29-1 TGCAGCGTTGAAGTTGGTAGCTCCGAGCAGTACTTC CSVEVGSSEQYF
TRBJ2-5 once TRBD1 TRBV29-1 TGCAGCGTTGTTATTTTCCGGGACAGCATCCAAGAGACCCAGTACTTC CSVVIFRDSIQETQYF
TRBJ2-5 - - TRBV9 TGTGCCAGCAGCGCGACTACCCAAGAGACCCAGTACTTC CASSATTQETQYF
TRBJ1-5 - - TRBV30 TGTGCCTGGAGTGTACTGGGGAGGAGGGAGCCCCAGCATTTT CAWSVLGRREPQHF
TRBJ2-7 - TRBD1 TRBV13 TGTGCCAGCAGCTTAGGCCGGGACAGGGTTTTGTACGAGCAGTACTTC CASSLGRDRVLYEQYF
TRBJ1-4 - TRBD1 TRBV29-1 TGCAGCGTCGTGACAGGGGCAACTAATGAAAAACTGTTTTTT CSVVTGATNEKLFF